These 19 T cell receptor beta chains were sequenced from one sample in a study of lymphopenia after photon versus proton radiotherapy. Method: immunoSEQ multiplex PCR; TCRdb's copy keeps in-frame clones and lacks some. This table holds roughly 25,000 clones, roughly 80% found once. Here the sequenced sample was peripheral blood, taken from a patient treated with proton-based radiotherapy. Receptors originate from a woman aged 70-85 years with pancreatic cancer.

This clone has only one observation. This chain uses TRBV7-9 with TRBJ2-3; TRBD2 aligns across 9 bases. CDR1 SEHNR and CDR2 FQNEAQ come from the germline V gene (reference sequence). V shed 3 bases and J 3 bases; nucleotides not matched to a gene: 1. This CDR3 has 14 residues. The CDR3 nucleotides read TGTGCCAGCAGCTTGGCGGGAGGGACAGATACGCAGTATTTT. Translating gives CASSLAGGTDTQYF.

The V and J genes are TRBV9 and TRBJ2-5; TRBD1 is a possible D gene (6 bases). This CDR3 has 15 residues. Germline loops: CDR1 SGDLS, CDR2 YYNGEE. The ends were cut back, 0 bases at V and 1 base at J, with 10 bases in the middle. For the CDR3, the DNA is TGTGCCAGCAGCGTAGCATCGACAGGCCAAGAGACCCAGTACTTC. Its translation: CASSVASTGQETQYF.

The rearrangement joins TRBV19 to TRBJ2-1; 9 bases are shared with TRBD1. The CDR3 sequence is 15 residues long. Trimming at V came to 5 bases and at J to 1 base, leaving 3 bases not matched to a gene. The germline V gene has CDR1 LNHDA and CDR2 SQIVND (reference sequence). The CDR3 bases are TGTGCCAGTAGTCAACAGGGGGCATCCTACAATGAGCAGTTCTTC. It codes for CASSQQGASYNEQFF.

The CDR3 DNA reads as TGTGCCAGCAGTGAACAGGGGGCTTTGTCCACTGAAGCTTTCTTT. As protein: CASSEQGALSTEAFF. This rearrangement joins TRBV2 to TRBJ1-1, with 8 bases matching TRBD1. Losses at the gene ends were 2 bases for V and 4 bases for J; bases not matched to a gene: 6. Germline CDR1 is SNHLY and CDR2 is FYNNEI. The CDR3 is 15 amino acids. The whole variable domain, filled in from reference TRBV2 and TRBJ1-1, reads EPEVTQTPSHQVTQMGQEVILRCVPISNHLYFYWYRQILGQKVEFLVSFYNNEISEKSEIFDDQFSVERPDGSNFTLKIRSTKLEDSAMYFCASSEQGALSTEAFFGQGTRLTVV.

The CDR3, as DNA: TGTGCCAGCTCGGGGACGGGTAATTCACCCCTCCACTTT. Amino acid sequence: CASSGTGNSPLHF. The rearrangement uses TRBV6-1 and TRBJ1-6, with D maybe TRBD1 (5 bases). V dropped 8 bases and J dropped 6 bases, with 11 bases sitting between them. CDR1 and CDR2 from the germline V gene are MNHNS and SASEGT. The CDR3 totals 13 residues.

CDR3 residues: CASSLVYRGVDQPQHF. The CDR3 DNA follows: TGTGCCAGCAGCTTAGTTTACAGGGGGGTCGATCAGCCCCAGCATTTT. The chain has TRBV11-3 and TRBJ1-5; 8 nucleotides match TRBD1. The CDR3 extends over 16 amino acids. Per the germline V gene, CDR1 is SGHNT and CDR2 is YENEEA. V shed 1 base, J shed 5 bases, and the junction held 7 bases outside the gene matches.

The J gene is TRBJ2-7, the V gene TRBV28; D might be TRBD2 (6 bases). Trimming pared 3 bases from V and 9 bases from J, leaving 18 bases between. Germline CDR1 reads MDHEN; CDR2 reads SYDVKM. CDR3 length: 14 amino acids. CDR3 loop: CASSLVGGGYAQYF. In DNA, the CDR3 is TGTGCCAGCAGTTTGGTCGGGGGAGGTTATGCGCAGTACTTC.

This rearrangement joins TRBV27 to TRBJ1-1, with a possible D match to TRBD1 (5 bases). V lost 6 bases and J 7 bases, leaving 21 bases between the germline ends. The germline V gene has CDR1 MNHEY and CDR2 SMNVEV (reference sequence). The CDR3 loop spans 15 amino acids. The CDR3 bases are TGTGCCAGCAGCGCGAGAGTCGGGACGGCTAGTGAAGCTTTCTTT. Its protein product is CASSARVGTASEAFF.

This chain connects TRBV6-1 to TRBJ1-1, with 7 bases aligning to TRBD1. V lost 3 bases and J lost 5; bases outside the gene matches: 6. From germline, CDR1 is MNHNS and CDR2 SASEGT. The CDR3 runs 14 residues. The CDR3 sequence is CASSDIQGRTEAFF. As DNA, the CDR3 is TGTGCCAGCAGTGATATACAGGGGAGGACTGAAGCTTTCTTT.

This clone was detected only once. The chain links TRBV19 to TRBJ2-2; 8 bases line up with TRBD1. The CDR3 has 13 amino acids. CDR1 LNHDA and CDR2 SQIVND come from the germline V gene (reference sequence). Trimming took 7 bases from V and 7 from J; bases not matched to a gene: 5. CDR3: CASKTGQGGELFF. DNA for the CDR3: TGTGCCAGTAAAACCGGACAGGGCGGGGAGCTGTTTTTT.

Only one count was recorded for this clone. The J gene is TRBJ2-1, the V gene TRBV5-6, with D perhaps matching TRBD1 or TRBD2 (5 bases each). From germline, CDR1 is SGHDT and CDR2 YYEEEE. V dropped 0 bases and J dropped 5 bases, with 18 bases sitting between them. This CDR3 region has 17 residues. The CDR3 here is CASSLASGLEGHNEQFF. The CDR3 region has the DNA TGTGCCAGCAGCTTGGCCTCGGGCTTAGAGGGACACAATGAGCAGTTCTTC.

The chain joins TRBV28 to TRBJ1-5, with a weak D call TRBD1 (6 bases). CDR1 is MDHEN and CDR2 is SYDVKM in the germline V gene. The CDR3 sequence is 14 residues long. V gave up 4 bases and J gave up 7 bases, with 14 bases separating them. The chain's CDR3 is CASSSQGFGQPQHF. CDR3 in DNA: TGTGCCAGCAGTTCCCAGGGGTTCGGACAGCCCCAGCATTTT.

The chain is built from TRBV25-1 and TRBJ2-3; D is tentatively TRBD1 or TRBD2 (5 bases each). The V gene lost 7 bases and the J gene lost 2 bases, with 25 bases spanning the gap. The germline CDR1 and CDR2 sequences are MGHDK and SYGVNS. This CDR3 has 18 residues. This chain's CDR3 is CASIMKKCGGKTTDTQYF. CDR3 coding DNA: TGTGCCAGCATAATGAAGAAGTGTGGGGGAAAGACCACAGATACGCAGTATTTT. Filled out from reference TRBV25-1 and TRBJ2-3, the complete variable domain reads EADIYQTPRYLVIGTGKKITLECSQTMGHDKMYWYQQDPGMELHLIHYSYGVNSTEKGDLSSESTVSRIRTEHFPLTLESARPSHTSQYLCASIMKKCGGKTTDTQYFGPGTRLTVL.

Here the CDR3 reads CASSLGGTSGSPYEQYF. Here the CDR3 DNA reads TGTGCCAGCAGCTTAGGGGGGACTAGCGGGAGTCCCTACGAGCAGTACTTC. The J gene is TRBJ2-7, the V gene TRBV11-2; 14 bases line up with TRBD2. This CDR3 spans 17 amino acids. Germline loops: CDR1 SGHAT, CDR2 FQNNGV. With 1 base clipped from V and 2 bases from J, the junction kept 4 bases outside the gene matches.

V and J are TRBV7-3 and TRBJ2-3; TRBD2 is a possible D gene (5 bases). Trimming cost V 1 base and J 3 bases, with 5 bases left between them. This CDR3 comprises 13 residues. The germline gives CDR1 SGHTA, CDR2 FQGTGA. CDR3 bases: TGTGCCAGCAGCTTAAGGGAGACAGATACGCAGTATTTT. This gives the protein CASSLRETDTQYF.

The V gene is TRBV5-1, the J gene TRBJ2-2; 8 nucleotides match TRBD2. Trimming cost V 0 bases and J 10 bases; bases outside gene matches: 17. The CDR3 runs to 18 residues. Looked up from germline, CDR1 is SGHRS and CDR2 is YFSETQ. This CDR3 is CASSLASRAGVQREELFF. The CDR3 DNA reads TGCGCCAGCAGCTTGGCCAGCCGAGCGGGAGTTCAACGCGAGGAGCTGTTTTTT.

This clone was found a few times. V is TRBV28 and J is TRBJ1-4; no clear D. The V and J ends lost 6 bases and 7 bases respectively, with 9 bases between them. The CDR3 totals 12 residues. Germline loops: CDR1 MDHEN, CDR2 SYDVKM. CDR3 protein: CASSIGPEKLFF. For the CDR3, the DNA is TGTGCCAGCAGCATTGGGCCTGAAAAACTGTTTTTT. Full variable domain (remainder filled in from reference TRBV28 and TRBJ1-4): DVKVTQSSRYLVKRTGEKVFLECVQDMDHENMFWYRQDPGLGLRLIYFSYDVKMKEKGDIPEGYSVSREKKERFSLILESASTNQTSMYLCASSIGPEKLFFGSGTQLSVL.

The V gene is TRBV19, the J gene TRBJ2-5; possible D gene TRBD2, 6 bases. Trimming shortened V by 3 bases and J by 5 bases, and 13 bases separated the two germline ends. The CDR3 totals 14 residues. Germline V lookup: CDR1 LNHDA, CDR2 SQIVND (reference sequence). CDR3 bases: TGTGCCAGTAGTATGAAGGTCCGGGGGGAGACCCAGTACTTC. Its protein product is CASSMKVRGETQYF.

V usage is TRBV19 and J usage is TRBJ1-4; D perhaps matches TRBD1 (6 bases). V shed 7 bases and J shed 3 bases, with 18 bases lying between them. Germline V gene lookup returns CDR1 LNHDA and CDR2 SQIVND (reference sequence). The CDR3 runs to 16 residues. The CDR3 DNA reads TGTGCCAGTACCACACAGGGCAAGACCTCTAATGAAAAACTGTTTTTT. The encoded protein is CASTTQGKTSNEKLFF.